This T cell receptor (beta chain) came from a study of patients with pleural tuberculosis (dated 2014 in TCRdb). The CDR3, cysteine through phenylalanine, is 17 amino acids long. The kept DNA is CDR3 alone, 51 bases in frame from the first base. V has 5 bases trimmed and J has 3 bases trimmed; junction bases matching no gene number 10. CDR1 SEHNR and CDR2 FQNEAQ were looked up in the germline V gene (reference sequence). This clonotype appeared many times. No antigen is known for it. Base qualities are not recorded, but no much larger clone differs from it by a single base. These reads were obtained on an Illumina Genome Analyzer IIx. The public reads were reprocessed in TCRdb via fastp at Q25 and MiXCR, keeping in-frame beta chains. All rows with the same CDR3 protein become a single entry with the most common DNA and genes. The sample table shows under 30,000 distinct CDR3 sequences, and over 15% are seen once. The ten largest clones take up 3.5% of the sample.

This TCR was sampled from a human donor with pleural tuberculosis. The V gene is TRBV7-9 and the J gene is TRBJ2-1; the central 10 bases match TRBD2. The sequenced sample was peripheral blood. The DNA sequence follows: TGTGCCAGCAGCCCCCCAATCATAGCGGGAGGCTACAATGAGCAGTTCTTC. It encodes CASSPPIIAGGYNEQFF.